Included here is one T cell receptor (beta chain) sequence, with context. How the authors handled the data: Reference gene primers were amplified, and this amplification served to estimate nucleated cell counts. Sequencing was performed with immunoSEQ multiplex PCR; in TCRdb, only in-frame clones are kept and a portion is missing. V, J and clone size are those of that table, while D and trimming were read from the DNA. The sample contains more than 110,000 clones, 75% to 80% of which appear only once. The entry originates in a study of blood T cell repertoires in COVID-19. Per germline, CDR1 MNHNS and CDR2 SASEGT. The CDR3 runs to 14 residues. Trimming removed 3 bases at V and 4 bases at J, with 12 bases between.

This chain links TRBV6-1 with TRBJ1-2; D is ambiguous. Sequencing was performed on PBMCs or T cells enriched from blood (not recorded which). This TCR was sampled from a woman aged 45 to 65 who had recovered from COVID-19. In DNA form, the CDR3 reads TGTGCCAGCAGTGAGAGTCGGGTAATCTATGGCTACACCTTC. Translated, it gives CASSESRVIYGYTF.